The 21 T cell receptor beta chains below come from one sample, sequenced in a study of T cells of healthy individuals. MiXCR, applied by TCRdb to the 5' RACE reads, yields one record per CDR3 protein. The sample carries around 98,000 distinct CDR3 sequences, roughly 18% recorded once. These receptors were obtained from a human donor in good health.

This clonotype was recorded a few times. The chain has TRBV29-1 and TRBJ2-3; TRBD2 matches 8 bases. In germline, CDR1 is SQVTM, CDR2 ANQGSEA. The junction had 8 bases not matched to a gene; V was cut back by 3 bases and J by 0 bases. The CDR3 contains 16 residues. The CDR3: CSVDGEPSGSTDTQYF. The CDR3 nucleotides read TGCAGCGTTGATGGGGAGCCTAGCGGGAGCACAGATACGCAGTATTTT.

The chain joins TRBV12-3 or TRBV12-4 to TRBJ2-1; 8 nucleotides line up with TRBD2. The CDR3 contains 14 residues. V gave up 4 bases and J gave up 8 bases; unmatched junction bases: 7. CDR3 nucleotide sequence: TGTGCCAGCAGTTATGAGCGGGAGTCGGATGAGCAGTTCTTC. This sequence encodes CASSYERESDEQFF.

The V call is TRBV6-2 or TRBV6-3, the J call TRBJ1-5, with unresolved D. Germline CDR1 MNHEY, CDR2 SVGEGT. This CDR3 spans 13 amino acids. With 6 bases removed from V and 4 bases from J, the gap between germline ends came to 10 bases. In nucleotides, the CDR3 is TGTGCCAGCAGGAACGATGGGAATCAGCCCCAGCATTTT. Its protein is CASRNDGNQPQHF.

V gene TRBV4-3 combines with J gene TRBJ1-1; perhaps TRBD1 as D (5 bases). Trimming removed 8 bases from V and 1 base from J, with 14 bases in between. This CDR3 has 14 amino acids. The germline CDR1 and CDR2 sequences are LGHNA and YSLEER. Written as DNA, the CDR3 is TGCGCCAGCCGCGACCTGGGGGGGAACACTGAAGCTTTCTTT. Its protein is CASRDLGGNTEAFF.

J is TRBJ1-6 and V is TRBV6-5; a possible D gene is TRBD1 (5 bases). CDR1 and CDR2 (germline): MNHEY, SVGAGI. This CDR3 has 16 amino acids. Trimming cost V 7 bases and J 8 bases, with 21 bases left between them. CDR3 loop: CASTRGGLGAHSPLHF. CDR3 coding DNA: TGTGCCAGCACCCGGGGAGGGCTCGGGGCTCATTCACCCCTCCACTTT.

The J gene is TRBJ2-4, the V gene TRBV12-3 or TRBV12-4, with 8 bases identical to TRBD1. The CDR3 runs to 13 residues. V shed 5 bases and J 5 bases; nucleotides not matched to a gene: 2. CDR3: CASSRTGQNIQYF. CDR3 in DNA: TGTGCCAGCAGTCGGACAGGGCAAAACATTCAGTACTTC.

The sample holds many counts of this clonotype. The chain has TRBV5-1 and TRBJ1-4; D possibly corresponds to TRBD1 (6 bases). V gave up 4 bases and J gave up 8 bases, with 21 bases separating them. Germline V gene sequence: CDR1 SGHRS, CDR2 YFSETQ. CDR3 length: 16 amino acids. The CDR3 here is CASSPLSTGRVEKLFF. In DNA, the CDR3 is TGCGCCAGCAGCCCCCTATCCACAGGGCGGGTCGAAAAACTGTTTTTT.

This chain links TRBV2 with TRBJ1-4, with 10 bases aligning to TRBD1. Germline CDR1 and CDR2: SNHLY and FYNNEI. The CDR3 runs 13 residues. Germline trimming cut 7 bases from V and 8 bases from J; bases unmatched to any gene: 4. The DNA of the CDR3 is TGTGCCAGCACAGGGACAGGGGTCGAAAAACTGTTTTTT. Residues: CASTGTGVEKLFF.

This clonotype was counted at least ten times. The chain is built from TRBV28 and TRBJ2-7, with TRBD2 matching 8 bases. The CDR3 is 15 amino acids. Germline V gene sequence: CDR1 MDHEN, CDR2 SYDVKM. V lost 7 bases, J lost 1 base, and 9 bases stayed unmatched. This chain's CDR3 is CASTRGGLGSYEQYF. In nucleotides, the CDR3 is TGTGCCAGCACCCGCGGGGGGCTAGGTTCCTACGAGCAGTACTTC.

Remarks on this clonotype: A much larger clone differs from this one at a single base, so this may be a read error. The CDR3 sequence is CASSHGRRPYSYEQYF. As DNA, the CDR3 is TGCGCCAGCAGCCATGGACGGAGGCCGTACTCCTACGAGCAGTACTTC. V is TRBV4-1 and J is TRBJ2-7; a weak D match, TRBD2 (5 bases). Trimming removed 3 bases at V and 0 bases at J, with 15 bases between. This CDR3 is built from 16 residues. CDR1 MGHRA and CDR2 YSYEKL come from the germline V gene.

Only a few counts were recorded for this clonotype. CDR3: CATSRGYYEQYF. CDR3 bases: TGTGCCACCAGCAGGGGATATTACGAGCAGTACTTC. The chain employs TRBV15 and TRBJ2-7; D is ambiguous. This CDR3 contains 12 residues. Germline V gives CDR1 LNHNV, CDR2 YYDKDF (reference sequence). The V end lost 3 bases, the J end lost 4 bases, and 7 bases lay between the germline ends.

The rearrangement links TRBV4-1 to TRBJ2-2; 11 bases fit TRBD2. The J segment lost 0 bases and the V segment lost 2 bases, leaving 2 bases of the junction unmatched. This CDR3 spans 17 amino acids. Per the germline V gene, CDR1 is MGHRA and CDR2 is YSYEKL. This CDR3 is CASSQRTSGPNTGELFF. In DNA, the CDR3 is TGCGCCAGCAGCCAAAGGACTAGCGGGCCGAACACCGGGGAGCTGTTTTTT.

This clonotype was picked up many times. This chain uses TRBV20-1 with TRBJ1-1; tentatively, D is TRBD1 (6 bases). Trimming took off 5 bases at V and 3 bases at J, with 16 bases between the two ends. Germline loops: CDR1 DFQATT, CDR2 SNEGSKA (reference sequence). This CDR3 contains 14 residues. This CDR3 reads CSALTGFGDTEAFF. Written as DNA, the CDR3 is TGCAGTGCTTTAACAGGGTTTGGAGACACTGAAGCTTTCTTT.

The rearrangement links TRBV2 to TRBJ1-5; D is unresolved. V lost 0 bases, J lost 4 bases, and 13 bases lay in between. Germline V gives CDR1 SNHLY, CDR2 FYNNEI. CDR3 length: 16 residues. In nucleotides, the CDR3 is TGTGCCAGCAGTGAAGCAACCGGTGGGCCTAATCAGCCCCAGCATTTT. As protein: CASSEATGGPNQPQHF.

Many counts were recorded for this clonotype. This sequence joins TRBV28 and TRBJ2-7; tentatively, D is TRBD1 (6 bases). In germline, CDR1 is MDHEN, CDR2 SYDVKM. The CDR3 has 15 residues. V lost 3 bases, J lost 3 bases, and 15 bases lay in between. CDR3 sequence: CASSLTGLWDYEQYF. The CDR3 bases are TGTGCCAGCAGTTTGACAGGTCTCTGGGACTACGAGCAGTACTTC.

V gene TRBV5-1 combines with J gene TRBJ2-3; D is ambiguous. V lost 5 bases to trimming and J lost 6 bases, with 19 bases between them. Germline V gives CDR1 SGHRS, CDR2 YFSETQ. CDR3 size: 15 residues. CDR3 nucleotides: TGCGCCAGCAGTAGGACGGATTCGGACGTCGATACGCAGTATTTT. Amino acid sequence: CASSRTDSDVDTQYF.

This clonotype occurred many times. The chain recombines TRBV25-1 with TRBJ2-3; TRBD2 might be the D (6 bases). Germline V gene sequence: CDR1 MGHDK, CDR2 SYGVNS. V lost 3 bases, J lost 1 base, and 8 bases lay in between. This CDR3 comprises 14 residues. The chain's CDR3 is CASSDWRGTDTQYF. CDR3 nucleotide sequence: TGTGCCAGCAGTGACTGGAGGGGCACAGATACGCAGTATTTT.

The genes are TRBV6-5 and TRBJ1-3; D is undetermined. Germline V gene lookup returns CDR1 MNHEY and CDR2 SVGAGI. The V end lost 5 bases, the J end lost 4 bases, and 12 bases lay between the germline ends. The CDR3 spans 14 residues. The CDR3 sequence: CASSQSTAGNTIYF. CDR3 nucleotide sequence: TGTGCCAGCAGTCAATCTACAGCGGGAAACACCATATATTTT.

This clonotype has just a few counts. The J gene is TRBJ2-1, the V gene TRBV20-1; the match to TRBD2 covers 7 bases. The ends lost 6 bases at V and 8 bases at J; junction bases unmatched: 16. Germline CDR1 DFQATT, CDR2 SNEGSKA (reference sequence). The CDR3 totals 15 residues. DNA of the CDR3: TGCAGTGCCGGGATGGCTGGCGGGGGTTTGCATGAGCAGTTCTTC. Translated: CSAGMAGGGLHEQFF.

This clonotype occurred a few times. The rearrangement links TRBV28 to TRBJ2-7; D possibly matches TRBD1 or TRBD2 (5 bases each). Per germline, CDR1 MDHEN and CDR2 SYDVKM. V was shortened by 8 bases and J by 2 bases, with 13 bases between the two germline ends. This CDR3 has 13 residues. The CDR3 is CASCVGRAYEQYF. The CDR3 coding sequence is TGTGCCAGCTGTGTGGGACGGGCCTACGAGCAGTACTTC.

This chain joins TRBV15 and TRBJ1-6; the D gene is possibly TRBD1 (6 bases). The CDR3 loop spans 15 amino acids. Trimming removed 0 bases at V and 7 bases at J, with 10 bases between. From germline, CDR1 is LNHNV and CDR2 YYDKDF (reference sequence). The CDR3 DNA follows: TGTGCCACCAGCAGAGATCACAGGGAAAATTCACCCCTCCACTTT. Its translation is CATSRDHRENSPLHF.